The 13 T cell receptor beta chains presented below share a single source sample, sequenced in a study of T cells in Graves' hyperthyroidism and ophthalmopathy. Amplified TCR beta CDR3 regions derived from RNA transcripts. The TCR CDR3 was amplified in a first-round RT-PCR using the HTBI primer set. TCRdb recomputed calls from the multiplex PCR reads with MiXCR, one row per CDR3 protein. Of fewer than 500,000 distinct CDR3 sequences in the sample, roughly 14% are singletons; the top ten hold around a fifth. The sequenced sample consisted of blood. The receptors were sampled from a woman under 40 with Graves' ophthalmopathy.

A few counts support this clonotype. V and J are TRBV10-3 and TRBJ2-7, with 8 bases aligning to TRBD1. The V and J ends lost 3 bases and 3 bases, in that order; junction bases with no gene match: 4. Germline values: CDR1 ENHRY, CDR2 SYGVKD. This CDR3 is 14 amino acids long. The DNA of the CDR3 is TGTGCCATCAGTGATAGAGGACAGGGCTACGAGCAGTACTTC. Translating it yields CAISDRGQGYEQYF.

The V call is TRBV9, the J call TRBJ2-5; D is unclear. Germline V gene data show CDR1 as SGDLS and CDR2 as YYNGEE. This CDR3 has 14 amino acids. V lost 1 base and J lost 5, with 12 bases in between. CDR3: CASSVSSAAETQYF. CDR3 nucleotide sequence: TGTGCCAGCAGCGTAAGTTCGGCTGCGGAGACCCAGTACTTC.

This clonotype was picked up a small number of times. J is TRBJ2-1 and V is TRBV3-1; TRBD2 matches 9 bases. The CDR3 runs to 19 residues. Germline trimming cut 1 base from V and 7 bases from J; bases unmatched to any gene: 17. Germline V gene sequence: CDR1 LGHDT, CDR2 YNNKEL (reference sequence). The CDR3 protein is CASSQARWTPSGAVNEQFF. The CDR3 DNA sequence: TGTGCCAGCAGCCAAGCGCGGTGGACTCCTAGCGGGGCCGTTAATGAGCAGTTCTTC.

This clonotype was counted many times. This chain joins TRBV2 and TRBJ2-5; no firm D call. CDR1 and CDR2 from the germline V gene are SNHLY and FYNNEI. The V gene lost 8 bases and the J gene lost 4 bases, with 11 bases spanning the gap. CDR3 size: 12 residues. CDR3: CASGRSRETQYF. CDR3 nucleotides: TGTGCCAGCGGCCGGTCTCGAGAGACCCAGTACTTC.

This clonotype was counted at least ten times. V is TRBV7-2 and J is TRBJ1-2, with a tentative D call TRBD1 (5 bases). This CDR3 is built from 17 residues. Germline CDR1 SGHTA, CDR2 FQGNSA. V was cut by 0 bases and J by 6 bases, with 20 bases left in between. CDR3 protein: CASSLAWGWRVSDGYTF. The CDR3 DNA reads as TGTGCCAGCAGCTTAGCGTGGGGGTGGAGGGTATCAGATGGCTACACCTTC.

This clonotype was seen ten or more times. The chain is built from TRBV29-1 and TRBJ1-1, with TRBD1 matching over 7 bases. This CDR3 has 14 residues. The ends lost 6 bases at V and 0 bases at J; junction bases unmatched: 7. Germline V gives CDR1 SQVTM, CDR2 ANQGSEA. The CDR3 DNA follows: TGCAGCGTGGAACAGGGGAAATTGAACACTGAAGCTTTCTTT. This encodes CSVEQGKLNTEAFF.

This clonotype was seen at least ten times. The CDR3, as DNA: TGTGCCACCAGCGCAGGGGAGAATTCACCCCTCCACTTT. Translation gives CATSAGENSPLHF. The genes are TRBV15 and TRBJ1-6; a weak D match, TRBD1 (6 bases). Between the trimmed V and J ends, which lost 5 bases and 7 bases, there was a span of 9 bases. The CDR3 covers 13 residues. The germline gives CDR1 LNHNV, CDR2 YYDKDF (reference sequence).

Concerning this clonotype itself: One junction end does not reproduce the germline sequence, and a read error may be involved. The chain is built from TRBV20-1 and TRBJ2-3; 7 nucleotides line up with TRBD1. The germline gives CDR1 DFQATT, CDR2 SNEGSKA (reference sequence). This CDR3 is built from 15 residues. This CDR3 reads CSAIDRAINWDTQYF. CDR3 DNA: TGCAGTGCAATAGACAGGGCAATCAACTGGGATACGCAATATTTT.

This clonotype was counted at least ten times. The V gene is TRBV4-1, the J gene TRBJ1-5; D is unclear. Between the trimmed V and J ends, which lost 1 base and 5 bases, there was a span of 9 bases. Germline CDR1 is MGHRA and CDR2 is YSYEKL. CDR3 length: 14 amino acids. CDR3 region: CASSQAGGDQPQHF. For the CDR3, the DNA is TGCGCCAGCAGCCAAGCGGGTGGCGATCAGCCCCAGCATTTT.

This clonotype was recorded many times. The J gene is TRBJ1-1, the V gene TRBV5-1, with a weak D call TRBD1 (5 bases). Germline CDR1 is SGHRS and CDR2 is YFSETQ. The V and J ends lost 1 base and 5 bases respectively, with 15 bases between them. The CDR3 totals 15 residues. The CDR3 bases are TGCGCCAGCAGCTTGTCTGTCGCCGAGGGGACTGAAGCTTTCTTT. Translation: CASSLSVAEGTEAFF.

This clonotype occurred many times. The chain employs TRBV6-1 and TRBJ1-2; D unresolved. Trimming took off 11 bases at V and 4 bases at J, with 14 bases between the two ends. CDR1 and CDR2 from the germline V gene are MNHNS and SASEGT. The CDR3 spans 12 residues. CDR3: CAVREEVYGYTF. The CDR3 DNA is TGTGCCGTTAGGGAGGAGGTCTATGGCTACACCTTC.

There are many counts of this clonotype. The chain is built from TRBV20-1 and TRBJ2-5, with 7 bases identical to TRBD1. V trimming: 2 bases; J trimming: 2 bases; junction bases outside the gene matches: 5. This CDR3 is built from 14 residues. CDR1 and CDR2 from the germline V gene are DFQATT and SNEGSKA (reference sequence). The CDR3 DNA is TGCAGTGCTAGAATTTGGGACAGACAAGAGACCCAGTACTTC. Protein sequence: CSARIWDRQETQYF.

This clonotype was detected many times. The V call is TRBV3-1, the J call TRBJ2-2; 8 nucleotides align to TRBD1. This CDR3 region has 15 residues. V lost 6 bases and J lost 3; bases outside the gene matches: 6. The germline CDR1 and CDR2 sequences are LGHDT and YNNKEL (reference sequence). CDR3 sequence reads: CASRQTGVDTGELFF. The CDR3 nucleotides read TGTGCCAGCAGACAGACAGGGGTCGACACCGGGGAGCTGTTTTTT.